Sequencing of this T cell receptor (beta chain) was carried out in a study of radiation and T cells in renal cell carcinoma. Study-level background: Nephrectomy followed 15 Gy stereotactic body radiation by 4 weeks. Points from the study as a whole: Top tumor clonotypes rose in blood 2 weeks post-radiation, then contracted.

Time point of the sample: blood 2 weeks post-SBRT. The treatment is: 15 Gy SBRT to primary tumor, nephrectomy 4 weeks later. The tumor was a clear cell renal cell carcinoma. Method: immunoSEQ multiplex PCR; TCRdb's copy keeps in-frame clones and lacks some. In the table there are 100,000 to 150,000 clones, around 85% of which are singletons. A note on this clone: Its target is not known.

This CDR3 spans 13 amino acids. Looked up from germline, CDR1 is SGHDN and CDR2 is FVKESK. Trimming pared 1 base from V and 4 bases from J, leaving 7 bases between. The source is a man aged 50-60 years with renal cell carcinoma. The sequenced sample was blood, obtained from a patient whose treatment included radiotherapy and nephrectomy. J is TRBJ1-2 and V is TRBV14; D is unclear. The CDR3, as DNA: TGTGCCAGCAGCCAAGGCAGATTCTATGGCTACACCTTC. This sequence encodes CASSQGRFYGYTF.